This TCR beta chain was identified during a study of response to subunit inactivated influenza vaccine. TCRdb processed the RT-PCR reads anew with MiXCR; each CDR3 protein has one entry. The table records around 530,000 distinct CDR3 sequences, 16% of them present only once. This clonotype was seen repeatedly, ten times or more. The CDR3 length is 15 residues. CDR1 and CDR2 from the germline V gene are SGHRS and YFSETQ. V was clipped by 3 bases and J by 7 bases, with 14 bases between them. The J gene is TRBJ1-6, the V gene TRBV5-1; no clear D. The specimen was CD4+ T cells sorted from PBMCs, collected roughly 24 months after vaccination. This receptor was obtained from a man between 50 and 75 years old who received an inactivated influenza vaccine. CDR3 sequence: CASSSAGRSNSPLHF. CDR3 bases: TGCGCCAGCAGCTCGGCCGGACGGAGCAATTCACCCCTCCACTTT.